The subject of this entry is one T cell receptor beta chain. Its antigen is unknown. The sample originates from a study of T cell responses to AZD1222 COVID-19 vaccine. Study-wide points: Reports say nearly half of spike-specific TCRs go after unmutated variant regions. Along spike, vaccine-associated CD4 TCRs were found throughout, with dominance at 160-218 and 743-854. White British donors predominated, females outnumbered males, and clonal diversity was possibly underestimated. When two AZD1222 doses had been given, Spike-specific TCR breadth and depth rose.

V trimming: 4 bases; J trimming: 10 bases; junction bases outside the gene matches: 10. The length of the CDR3 is 15 residues. Germline V gene lookup returns CDR1 MNHEY and CDR2 SMNVEV (reference sequence). This table comes from immunoSEQ multiplex PCR, and its TCRdb copy is limited to in-frame clones, with some not included. Here the sample spans about 92,000 clones, around 84% being singletons. Source: peripheral blood, taken on day 0 of AZD1222 vaccination. The receptor's source is an adult in good health. The chain employs TRBV27 and TRBJ1-6, with 7 nucleotides matching TRBD1. The CDR3 DNA follows: TGTGCCAGCAGTTCAATTAACAGGGGCCGGTCACCCCTCCACTTT. Amino acids: CASSSINRGRSPLHF.